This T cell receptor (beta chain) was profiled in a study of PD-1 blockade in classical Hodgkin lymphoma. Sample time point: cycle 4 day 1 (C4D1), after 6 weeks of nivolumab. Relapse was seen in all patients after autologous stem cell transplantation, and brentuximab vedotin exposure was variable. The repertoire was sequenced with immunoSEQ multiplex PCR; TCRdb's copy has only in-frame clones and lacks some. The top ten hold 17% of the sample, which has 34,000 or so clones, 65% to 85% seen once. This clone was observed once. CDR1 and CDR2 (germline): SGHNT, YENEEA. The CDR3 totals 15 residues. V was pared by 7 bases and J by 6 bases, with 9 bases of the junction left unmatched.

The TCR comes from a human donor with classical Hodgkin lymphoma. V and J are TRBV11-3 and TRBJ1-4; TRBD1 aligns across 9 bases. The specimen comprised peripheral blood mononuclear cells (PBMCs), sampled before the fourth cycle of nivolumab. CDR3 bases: TGTGCCAGCACCTTGGGCGGGGACAGGGATGAAAAACTGTTTTTT. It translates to CASTLGGDRDEKLFF.